Below, 20 T cell receptor beta chains from the same sample are listed, as sequenced in a study of cytomegalovirus exposure and HLA in healthy donors. It was with 60 Vbeta and 13 Jbeta primers that the PCR ran. Clones were sequenced by immunoSEQ multiplex PCR, and TCRdb holds only the in-frame ones, with some missing. The repertoire consists of under 200,000 clones, with 68% occurring once and the leading ten covering less than 3.5%. Sequencing was carried out using PBMCs. The receptors originated from a woman aged 40 to 49 in good health and CMV-seropositive.

The V call is TRBV29-1, the J call TRBJ2-1, with TRBD2 matching 8 bases. The J segment lost 4 bases and the V segment lost 4 bases, leaving 6 bases of the junction unmatched. The CDR3 contains 14 residues. Germline V gene lookup returns CDR1 SQVTM and CDR2 ANQGSEA. The CDR3 bases are TGCAGCGTTGGAAAGGCTAGCGGGTACAATGAGCAGTTCTTC. Amino acid sequence: CSVGKASGYNEQFF.

This chain uses TRBV6-5 with TRBJ1-1; 10 bases align to TRBD1. Germline V lookup: CDR1 MNHEY, CDR2 SVGAGI. The CDR3 is made up of 11 amino acids. The J segment lost 10 bases and the V segment lost 6 bases, leaving 2 bases of the junction unmatched. CDR3 in amino acids: CASRRDRGAFF. In DNA, the CDR3 is TGTGCCAGCAGGAGGGACAGGGGAGCTTTCTTT.

The CDR3 is CASSPWLAYTDTQYF. The CDR3 DNA follows: TGTGCCAGCAGTCCGTGGCTAGCGTACACAGATACGCAGTATTTT. The gene calls are TRBV27 and TRBJ2-3, with a weak D call TRBD2 (6 bases). This CDR3 comprises 15 residues. Trimming shortened V by 5 bases and J by 2 bases, and 14 bases separated the two germline ends. Germline V lookup: CDR1 MNHEY, CDR2 SMNVEV (reference sequence).

This chain joins TRBV28 and TRBJ1-2; a weak D match, TRBD1 (6 bases). Germline V gives CDR1 MDHEN, CDR2 SYDVKM. V lost 6 bases, J lost 4 bases, and 9 bases lay in between. There are 12 residues in the CDR3. CDR3 protein: CASSQGTYGYTF. As DNA, the CDR3 is TGTGCCAGCAGCCAGGGGACCTATGGCTACACCTTC.

The J gene is TRBJ2-5, the V gene TRBV7-3; 7 bases align to TRBD1. The J call may be incorrect, as the DNA end agrees better with TRBJ2-7. The CDR3 spans 15 residues. Germline-derived CDR1 and CDR2 are SGHTA and FQGTGA. CDR3 loop: CASSLGQDNSYEQYF. The DNA of the CDR3 is TGTGCCAGCAGCTTAGGACAGGACAATTCCTACGAGCAGTACTTC.

The CDR3 loop reads CATSIQRQPSYEQYF. The DNA for the CDR3 is TGTGCCACCAGCATACAACGACAGCCCTCCTACGAGCAGTACTTC. The genes are TRBV15 and TRBJ2-7; D perhaps matches TRBD1 (5 bases). In germline, CDR1 is LNHNV, CDR2 YYDKDF (reference sequence). The V end was cut by 4 bases, the J end by 0 bases, with 13 bases between. The CDR3 is 15 amino acids.

This chain uses TRBV25-1 with TRBJ2-5; TRBD1 matches 8 bases. The junction had 11 bases not matched to a gene; V was cut back by 5 bases and J by 9 bases. The length of the CDR3 is 14 residues. Germline values: CDR1 MGHDK, CDR2 SYGVNS. The CDR3: CASSPMPDREAQYF. The CDR3 DNA is TGTGCCAGCAGTCCTATGCCGGACAGGGAGGCCCAGTACTTC. Full variable domain (missing parts from reference TRBV25-1 and TRBJ2-5): EADIYQTPRYLVIGTGKKITLECSQTMGHDKMYWYQQDPGMELHLIHYSYGVNSTEKGDLSSESTVSRIRTEHFPLTLESARPSHTSQYLCASSPMPDREAQYFGPGTRLLVL.

The gene calls are TRBV19 and TRBJ1-2; the D is unclear. Germline V gene lookup returns CDR1 LNHDA and CDR2 SQIVND (reference sequence). The CDR3 runs to 14 residues. Between the trimmed V and J ends, which lost 4 bases and 4 bases, there was a span of 13 bases. This chain's CDR3 is CASSTPGLLYGYTF. The CDR3 DNA follows: TGTGCCAGTAGTACGCCCGGACTACTCTATGGCTACACCTTC.

This clone has a handful of counts. The chain uses TRBV7-9 and TRBJ1-3, with a tentative D call TRBD1 (5 bases). Germline values: CDR1 SEHNR, CDR2 FQNEAQ (reference sequence). This CDR3 is built from 17 residues. V shed 5 bases and J shed 0 bases, with 17 bases lying between them. CDR3 sequence: CASSETGTGGSGNTIYF. CDR3 nucleotide sequence: TGTGCCAGCAGCGAAACCGGGACGGGGGGCTCTGGAAACACCATATATTTT.

The V gene is TRBV7-2, the J gene TRBJ2-3; a possible D gene is TRBD2 (6 bases). The CDR3 extends over 18 amino acids. Germline loops: CDR1 SGHTA, CDR2 FQGNSA. Trimming took 1 base from V and 0 from J, leaving 17 bases between them. The CDR3 DNA reads TGTGCCAGCAGCTTAGGAGGGTACGCGGGGAGTAGCACAGATACGCAGTATTTT. The encoded protein is CASSLGGYAGSSTDTQYF.

The chain is built from TRBV11-2 and TRBJ2-1, with 11 bases lining up with TRBD2. The germline gives CDR1 SGHAT, CDR2 FQNNGV. Losses at the gene ends were 6 bases for V and 7 bases for J; bases not matched to a gene: 5. The CDR3 has 14 amino acids. CDR3 region: CASRVAGGPNEQFF. In DNA, the CDR3 is TGTGCCAGCAGAGTAGCGGGAGGGCCGAATGAGCAGTTCTTC. The variable domain in full, with the rest retrieved from reference TRBV11-2 and TRBJ2-1, is EAGVAQSPRYKIIEKRQSVAFWCNPISGHATLYWYQQILGQGPKLLIQFQNNGVVDDSQLPKDRFSAERLKGVDSTLKIQPAKLEDSAVYLCASRVAGGPNEQFFGPGTRLTVL.

This chain connects TRBV6-5 to TRBJ1-2; perhaps TRBD1 as D (5 bases). The CDR3 loop spans 15 amino acids. The V end lost 5 bases, the J end lost 4 bases, and 17 bases lay between the germline ends. Looked up from germline, CDR1 is MNHEY and CDR2 is SVGAGI. CDR3 coding DNA: TGTGCCAGCAGTGGGGGGGTGGCAACCCTCTATGGCTACACCTTC. Translation: CASSGGVATLYGYTF.

This chain connects TRBV9 to TRBJ1-2; possible D gene TRBD1, 5 bases. This CDR3 has 12 residues. Per germline, CDR1 SGDLS and CDR2 YYNGEE. Deletions cut 0 bases from V and 8 bases from J, with 8 bases between. The CDR3, as DNA: TGTGCCAGCAGCGTAGGGGGCTCGGGCTACACCTTC. This sequence encodes CASSVGGSGYTF.

The J gene is TRBJ2-2, the V gene TRBV19; 9 positions agree with TRBD2. The CDR3 is made up of 16 amino acids. The V segment lost 3 bases and the J segment 7 bases; nucleotides outside the gene matches: 9. Germline CDR1 and CDR2: LNHDA and SQIVND (reference sequence). The CDR3 DNA reads TGTGCCAGTAGTATCTGGCGGGGGGGCTTCAGCGGGGAGCTGTTTTTT. This gives the protein CASSIWRGGFSGELFF.

Comments on this clone: The junction and the germline gene differ at one end; a read error may be behind it. The J gene is TRBJ1-2, the V gene TRBV29-1; the D gene is possibly TRBD1 (6 bases). CDR3 size: 16 residues. The germline gives CDR1 SQVTM, CDR2 ANQGSEA. CDR3 DNA sequence: TGCAGCGTTGCCACAACCCTCGGTGGCAGGGGTAATGGCTACCCCTTC. It specifies CSVATTLGGRGNGYPF.

V gene TRBV19 combines with J gene TRBJ1-4; D is ambiguous. CDR3 length: 15 residues. Germline V CDR1 and CDR2: LNHDA, SQIVND (reference sequence). The V gene lost 0 bases and the J gene lost 0 bases, with 5 bases spanning the gap. The CDR3 spells CASSIDPTTNEKLFF. As DNA, the CDR3 is TGTGCCAGTAGTATAGATCCAACAACTAATGAAAAACTGTTTTTT.

The chain is built from TRBV7-9 and TRBJ2-7, with 12 bases that match TRBD1. The ends lost 0 bases at V and 5 bases at J; junction bases unmatched: 5. The CDR3 sequence is 16 residues long. Germline-derived CDR1 and CDR2 are SEHNR and FQNEAQ (reference sequence). CDR3 nucleotides: TGTGCCAGCAGCTTAGCGTTGGGACAGGGGGCTCACGAGCAGTACTTC. Translation gives CASSLALGQGAHEQYF.

The rearrangement links TRBV5-1 to TRBJ1-2; D gene ambiguous. The V gene lost 4 bases and the J gene lost 2 bases, with 15 bases spanning the gap. Germline assignment: CDR1 SGHRS and CDR2 YFSETQ. The CDR3 consists of 15 residues. The CDR3 loop reads CASSPLLGLNYGYTF. In nucleotides, the CDR3 is TGCGCCAGCAGCCCACTCTTGGGCCTAAACTATGGCTACACCTTC.

This clone was seen only a few times. The chain combines TRBV19 with TRBJ1-2, with D possibly being TRBD1 (6 bases). Germline-derived CDR1 and CDR2 are LNHDA and SQIVND (reference sequence). V was shortened by 5 bases and J by 6 bases, with 13 bases between the two germline ends. The CDR3 is 13 residues long. The CDR3 region is CASSARGWDGYTF. CDR3 nucleotide sequence: TGTGCCAGTAGTGCCAGGGGATGGGATGGCTACACCTTC.

The rearrangement joins TRBV28 to TRBJ2-7; 11 nucleotides line up with TRBD2. CDR1 MDHEN and CDR2 SYDVKM come from the germline V gene. V was pared by 5 bases and J by 4 bases, with 4 bases of the junction left unmatched. CDR3 length: 14 amino acids. In DNA, the CDR3 is TGTGCCAGCAGTACGACTAGCGGGAATTACGAGCAGTACTTC. Its translation is CASSTTSGNYEQYF.